The 4 T cell receptor beta chains in this list originate from one sample, sequenced in a study of Graves' ophthalmopathy and Graves' hyperthyroidism. RNA served as the template for amplifying TCR beta CDR3 regions. HTBI primers primed a first-round RT-PCR, and a second-round multiplex PCR followed. One entry per CDR3 protein, called by TCRdb with MiXCR from the multiplex PCR reads. The repertoire holds approximately 700,000 distinct CDR3 sequences, with around 40% as singletons. The specimen sequenced was peripheral blood. These TCRs come from an adult man with Graves' ophthalmopathy.

On this clonotype itself: This is likely a read error, given that the CDR3 carries no conserved phenylalanine or tryptophan at its end. The chain couples TRBV9 to TRBJ2-5; D not resolved. Germline assignment: CDR1 SGDLS and CDR2 YYNGEE. V lost 3 bases and J 2 bases, leaving 8 bases between the germline ends. The CDR3 contains 13 residues. DNA for the CDR3: TGTGCCAGCAGCGGCCACTTTCAAGAGACCCAGTACTGC. The encoded protein is CASSGHFQETQYC.

This clonotype was counted a single time. As DNA, the CDR3 is TGCAGTGCACAGCCGGGACAGGATGGGACCCAGTACTTC. Protein: CSAQPGQDGTQYF. The chain recombines TRBV20-1 with TRBJ2-5; 8 positions agree with TRBD1. CDR1 and CDR2 (germline): DFQATT, SNEGSKA (reference sequence). V lost 6 bases, J lost 7 bases, and 10 bases stayed unmatched. This CDR3 spans 13 amino acids.

This clonotype was counted ten times or more. The rearrangement joins TRBV7-2 to TRBJ1-6; TRBD1 aligns across 8 bases. CDR3 length equals 14 residues. The V segment lost 4 bases and the J segment 10 bases; nucleotides outside the gene matches: 6. From germline, CDR1 is SGHTA and CDR2 FQGNSA. CDR3 nucleotide sequence: TGTGCCAGCAGCTCAAACCAGGGGGCATCACCCCTCCACTTT. Its translation is CASSSNQGASPLHF. Based on the CDR3 plus reference TRBV7-2 and TRBJ1-6, the full variable domain is GAGVSQSPSNKVTEKGKDVELRCDPISGHTALYWYRQSLGQGLEFLIYFQGNSAPDKSGLPSDRFSAERTGGSVSTLTIQRTQQEDSAVYLCASSSNQGASPLHFGNGTRLTVT.

This clonotype appeared a few times. The chain recombines TRBV20-1 with TRBJ1-4, with D possibly TRBD1 on 5 matching bases. The CDR3 consists of 13 residues. V lost 6 bases to trimming and J lost 4 bases, with 12 bases between them. CDR1 is DFQATT and CDR2 is SNEGSKA in the germline V gene (reference sequence). Written as DNA, the CDR3 is TGCAGTGCCCCACATAGGGGTAATGAAAAACTGTTTTTT. Amino acid sequence: CSAPHRGNEKLFF.